This T cell receptor (beta chain) was found in a study of blood T cell repertoires in COVID-19. Study-wide context: The study drew acute and convalescent COVID-19 samples from the United States, Italy and Spain. In each case, the material was cDNA or gDNA derived from T cells, B-cell-depleted T cells, or PBMCs.

The table came from immunoSEQ multiplex PCR; TCRdb's copy has only in-frame clones and leaves some out. The sample contains tens of thousands of clones, around nine tenths of which appear only once. The TCR comes from a woman in her 70s with active COVID-19. Specimen: peripheral blood.

CDR3 bases: TGCGCCAGCAGCCAAGATACCGGGGGTAGCCATCCCCCAGATACGCAGTATTTT. Residues: CASSQDTGGSHPPDTQYF. The chain links TRBV4-3 to TRBJ2-3, with a weak D call TRBD2 (6 bases). V shed 0 bases and J shed 4 bases, with 20 bases lying between them. CDR1 is LGHNA, CDR2 YSLEER, per germline. CDR3 length: 18 residues.